The rows below give T cell receptor beta chains drawn from one sample of a study of blood T cell repertoires in COVID-19. Using immunoSEQ multiplex PCR, the repertoire was profiled, and TCRdb retains in-frame clones only, with some absent. The data contain 150,000 or so clones, approximately 79% of them singletons. The sequencing sample was made of peripheral blood. The receptors here all came from a woman over 75 with acute or convalescent COVID-19. Each CDR3 is given with its conserved first and last residue. Each record gives: D gene, V gene, clone size, J gene, CDR3 DNA, CDR3 protein. A D gene is named only where the DNA matches it firmly. Expanded clones get a size class; other rows say once, few or many, or leave the size out.

D: TRBD1
V: TRBV27
size: -
J: TRBJ1-6
DNA: TGTGCCAGCAAAGGGTCACAGGGGCGTCGTAATTCACCCCTCCACTTT
CDR3: CASKGSQGRRNSPLHF

D: TRBD2
V: TRBV7-2
size: -
J: TRBJ2-2
DNA: TGTGCCAGCAGCTTAGCGGGACTAGCGGGGAACACCGGGGAGCTGTTTTTT
CDR3: CASSLAGLAGNTGELFF

D: TRBD2
V: TRBV3-1/TRBV3-2
size: -
J: TRBJ2-1
DNA: TGTGCCAGCAGAACCCAGCGGGGGGCTAACAATGAGCAGTTCTTC
CDR3: CASRTQRGANNEQFF

D: -
V: TRBV5-6
size: -
J: TRBJ1-1
DNA: TGTGCCAGCAGCTTGGCAGGGGAAGCTGAAGCTTTCTTT
CDR3: CASSLAGEAEAFF

D: -
V: TRBV3-1/TRBV3-2
size: -
J: TRBJ2-1
DNA: TGTGCCAGCAGTCGACTACCCCCTAGCACGACCTACAATGAGCAGTTCTTC
CDR3: CASSRLPPSTTYNEQFF

D: TRBD2
V: TRBV12-5
size: -
J: TRBJ2-1
DNA: TGTGCTAGTGGTTACGCCCCCGGGACTACTGTAGGTGAGCAGTTCTTC
CDR3: CASGYAPGTTVGEQFF

D: -
V: TRBV4-1
size: -
J: TRBJ1-3
DNA: TGCGCCAGCAGCCAAGATCCGTCAGGGCAAAGACTCAATGGAAACACCATATATTTT
CDR3: CASSQDPSGQRLNGNTIYF

D: TRBD1
V: TRBV25-1
size: few
J: TRBJ1-5
DNA: TGTGCCAGCAGTGCGGACAGGGATGGTCAGCCCCAGCATTTT
CDR3: CASSADRDGQPQHF

D: -
V: TRBV2
size: once
J: TRBJ1-1
DNA: TGTGCCAGCAGTGGAACAGCCGGGAACACTGAAGCTTTCTTT
CDR3: CASSGTAGNTEAFF

D: TRBD1
V: TRBV19
size: -
J: TRBJ2-7
DNA: TGTGCCAGTAGTATAGACGGGACAGGCCTGGACGAGCAGTACTTC
CDR3: CASSIDGTGLDEQYF

D: TRBD1
V: TRBV5-5
size: -
J: TRBJ1-4
DNA: TGTGCCAGCAGCTTTCAGGTCGGGACAGGGGCTGAAAAACTGTTTTTT
CDR3: CASSFQVGTGAEKLFF

D: -
V: TRBV29-1
size: -
J: TRBJ2-5
DNA: TGCAGCGTTGACGGGGGATCAAAGACCCAGTACTTC
CDR3: CSVDGGSKTQYF

D: TRBD1
V: TRBV6-2/TRBV6-3
size: -
J: TRBJ1-2
DNA: TGTGCCAGCAGTTTCACAGGGGGCGCGGTGGATGGCTACACCTTC
CDR3: CASSFTGGAVDGYTF

D: TRBD1
V: TRBV19
size: -
J: TRBJ1-5
DNA: TGTGCCACCTCGAGGGGGCTCAGTCAGCCCCAGCATTTT
CDR3: CATSRGLSQPQHF

D: -
V: TRBV19
size: once
J: TRBJ2-7
DNA: TGTGCCAGTAGTTCTCTCGGTTTCGGGCAGTACTTC
CDR3: CASSSLGFGQYF

D: TRBD1
V: TRBV11-2
size: -
J: TRBJ2-3
DNA: TGTGCCAGCAGCACGGACAGGGTGGCGCAGTATTTT
CDR3: CASSTDRVAQYF

D: TRBD2
V: TRBV9
size: -
J: TRBJ2-3
DNA: TGTGCCAGCAGCGTTTCCAGCGGGAGGATCTCAGATACGCAGTATTTT
CDR3: CASSVSSGRISDTQYF

D: -
V: TRBV28
size: -
J: TRBJ1-4
DNA: TGTGCCAGCAGTTCGGGTGATCGAGATGAAAAACTGTTTTTT
CDR3: CASSSGDRDEKLFF

D: -
V: TRBV7-2
size: many
J: TRBJ2-7
DNA: TGTGCCAGCAGCTTAGCGGAGCAGTTCTACGAGCAGTACTTC
CDR3: CASSLAEQFYEQYF

D: TRBD1
V: TRBV18
size: -
J: TRBJ2-6
DNA: TGTGCCAGCTCACCGCCGGGACAGACTATCTCTGGGGCCAACGTCCTGACTTTC
CDR3: CASSPPGQTISGANVLTF

D: -
V: TRBV6-4
size: -
J: TRBJ1-2
DNA: TGTGCCGCGGACAGATATGGCTACACCTTC
CDR3: CAADRYGYTF

D: -
V: TRBV13
size: -
J: TRBJ2-7
DNA: TGTGCCAGCAGCCCCTGGCGGGGACCCTACGAGCAGTACTTC
CDR3: CASSPWRGPYEQYF

D: -
V: TRBV7-2
size: -
J: TRBJ2-5
DNA: TGTGCCAGCAGCTCCTCCGGGCCGGCGGGAGAGACCCAGTACTTC
CDR3: CASSSSGPAGETQYF

D: TRBD1
V: TRBV4-1
size: -
J: TRBJ2-2
DNA: TGCGCCAGCAGTCGTCGAGGGACAGGGGAACAAAGCGGGGAGCTGTTTTTT
CDR3: CASSRRGTGEQSGELFF

D: TRBD2
V: TRBV5-1
size: -
J: TRBJ2-1
DNA: TGCGCCAGCACTTTTGGGGCGACTAGCCGCAATGAGCAGTTCTTC
CDR3: CASTFGATSRNEQFF

D: TRBD1
V: TRBV10-3
size: -
J: TRBJ2-7
DNA: TGTGCCATCAGTGTTTCGGGACAGCCCTCCTACGAGCAGTACTTC
CDR3: CAISVSGQPSYEQYF

D: TRBD1
V: TRBV2
size: -
J: TRBJ1-1
DNA: TGTGCCAGCACTCCAAACCCTCCAGACAGGGGCACTGAAGCTTTCTTT
CDR3: CASTPNPPDRGTEAFF

D: -
V: TRBV28
size: -
J: TRBJ2-7
DNA: TGTGCCAGCAGTTTTCCGGGAATGCAGTACTTC
CDR3: CASSFPGMQYF

D: -
V: TRBV2
size: -
J: TRBJ1-4
DNA: TGTGCCAGCAGTGATCGACAGTTTAATGAAAAACTGTTTTTT
CDR3: CASSDRQFNEKLFF

D: TRBD2
V: TRBV9
size: -
J: TRBJ2-7
DNA: TGTGCCAGCAGCCTTCGGTCTAGCGGGACCTACGAGCAGTACTTC
CDR3: CASSLRSSGTYEQYF

D: -
V: TRBV30
size: -
J: TRBJ1-5
DNA: TGTGCCTGGAGTGTACCCGGGGATTGGCAGCCCCAGCATTTT
CDR3: CAWSVPGDWQPQHF

D: TRBD1
V: TRBV5-1
size: -
J: TRBJ2-7
DNA: TGCGCCAGCAGCTTGGGGGACAGGTCCTACGAGCAGTACTTC
CDR3: CASSLGDRSYEQYF

D: TRBD1
V: TRBV2
size: -
J: TRBJ1-6
DNA: TGTGCCAGCAGGACTCTGGACAGGGGGGGACCCTACCACTTT
CDR3: CASRTLDRGGPYHF

D: TRBD1
V: TRBV12-3/TRBV12-4
size: -
J: TRBJ2-7
DNA: TGTGCCAGCAGTTTGGCGGGACAGGGAGAGTACTTC
CDR3: CASSLAGQGEYF

D: TRBD1
V: TRBV28
size: -
J: TRBJ1-6
DNA: TGTGCCAGCAGGTCACCCAGGGGGCACGGGTCACCCCTCCACTTT
CDR3: CASRSPRGHGSPLHF

D: -
V: TRBV7-9
size: -
J: TRBJ2-5
DNA: TGTGCCAGCAGCCCAGCTAACCTTTTCGACAAGGAACAAGAGACCCAGTACTTC
CDR3: CASSPANLFDKEQETQYF

D: -
V: TRBV5-1
size: -
J: TRBJ1-5
DNA: TGCGCCAGCAGCTTGGGCCTTCTCTCCTCAACAGAAAGCAATCAGCCCCAGCATTTT
CDR3: CASSLGLLSSTESNQPQHF

D: TRBD1
V: TRBV14
size: -
J: TRBJ2-5
DNA: TGTGCCAGCAGCTCATCCGGGACAGCACAAGAGACCCAGTACTTC
CDR3: CASSSSGTAQETQYF

D: -
V: TRBV19
size: -
J: TRBJ1-5
DNA: TGTGCCAGTAGTATAGTGGCAGGGCGCGGCAATCAGCCCCAGCATTTT
CDR3: CASSIVAGRGNQPQHF

D: TRBD2
V: TRBV7-9
size: -
J: TRBJ2-2
DNA: TGTGCCAGCAGCTTATCTGCCCTAGCGGGGGGCGCCGGGGAGCTGTTTTTT
CDR3: CASSLSALAGGAGELFF

D: TRBD2
V: TRBV6-2/TRBV6-3
size: -
J: TRBJ2-7
DNA: TGTGCCAGCAGTCCGACTAGCGGGGGGGCCGGCGAGCAGTACTTC
CDR3: CASSPTSGGAGEQYF

D: TRBD1
V: TRBV9
size: -
J: TRBJ2-1
DNA: TGTGCCAGCAGCGTAAGACAGGGGAGCAATGAGCAGTTCTTC
CDR3: CASSVRQGSNEQFF

D: TRBD1
V: TRBV27
size: few
J: TRBJ2-7
DNA: TGTGCCAGCAGTTTTACGGGACAGGGAAGGGAGCAGTACTTC
CDR3: CASSFTGQGREQYF

D: TRBD2
V: TRBV4-2
size: -
J: TRBJ2-1
DNA: TGTGCCAGCAGCCAAGACGGTCAGCGGGATCAGTTCTTC
CDR3: CASSQDGQRDQFF

D: -
V: TRBV5-1
size: -
J: TRBJ1-1
DNA: TGCGCCAGCAGCGGCGGGGGGCTCAACACTGAAGCTTTCTTT
CDR3: CASSGGGLNTEAFF

D: TRBD1
V: TRBV6-5
size: -
J: TRBJ2-5
DNA: TGTGCCAGCAGTTACTCCCGGACAGGGAAACAAGAGACCCAGTACTTC
CDR3: CASSYSRTGKQETQYF

D: TRBD2
V: TRBV9
size: -
J: TRBJ2-1
DNA: TGTGCCAGCAGTTGGACTAGCGCCAATGAGCAGTTCTTC
CDR3: CASSWTSANEQFF

D: TRBD2
V: TRBV7-9
size: -
J: TRBJ2-6
DNA: TGTGCCAGCAGCTTGTTAAGCGGGGCCTCTGGGGCCAACGTCCTGACTTTC
CDR3: CASSLLSGASGANVLTF

D: -
V: TRBV7-2
size: -
J: TRBJ1-6
DNA: TGTGCCAGCAGCGAAAAATACCCGAGCTCCTATAATTCACCCCTCCACTTT
CDR3: CASSEKYPSSYNSPLHF